This entry concerns a single T cell receptor beta chain. Its antigen is still unknown. The data originate from a study of cytomegalovirus exposure and HLA in healthy donors. Trimming took 6 bases from V and 6 from J, leaving 19 bases between them. Germline V gene sequence: CDR1 SGDLS, CDR2 YYNGEE. The CDR3 extends over 15 amino acids. Regarding the study as a whole: In a later analysis, common viral pathogens appeared linked to several of the most significant clusters. The majority of CMV-associated TCR beta chains were reported as apparently HLA-restricted in a later analysis.

Amplification used 60 Vbeta primers and 13 Jbeta primers. Some clones are missing from TCRdb's copy, which holds only in-frame ones; the method was immunoSEQ multiplex PCR. The sample holds about 170,000 clones, more than 75% seen once. This receptor was identified in a man between 18 and 29 years old in good health and CMV-seropositive. Sequencing was carried out using PBMCs. The rearrangement uses TRBV9 and TRBJ2-1, with D possibly TRBD2 on 7 matching bases. CDR3 coding DNA: TGTGCCAGCACCCAAGGGGGGGGGCCGGGCAATGAGCAGTTCTTC. As protein: CASTQGGGPGNEQFF.